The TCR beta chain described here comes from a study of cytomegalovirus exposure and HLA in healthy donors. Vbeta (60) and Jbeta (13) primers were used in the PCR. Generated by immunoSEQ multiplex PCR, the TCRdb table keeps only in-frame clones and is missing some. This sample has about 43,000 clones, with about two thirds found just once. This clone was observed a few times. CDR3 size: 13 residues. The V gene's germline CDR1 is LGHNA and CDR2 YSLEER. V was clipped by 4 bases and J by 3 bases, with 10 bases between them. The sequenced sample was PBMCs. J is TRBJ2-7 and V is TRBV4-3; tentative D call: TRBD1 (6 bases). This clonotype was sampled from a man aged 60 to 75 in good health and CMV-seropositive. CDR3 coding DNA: TGCGCCAGCAGCCCGGGACAATACTACGAGCAGTACTTC. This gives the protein CASSPGQYYEQYF.